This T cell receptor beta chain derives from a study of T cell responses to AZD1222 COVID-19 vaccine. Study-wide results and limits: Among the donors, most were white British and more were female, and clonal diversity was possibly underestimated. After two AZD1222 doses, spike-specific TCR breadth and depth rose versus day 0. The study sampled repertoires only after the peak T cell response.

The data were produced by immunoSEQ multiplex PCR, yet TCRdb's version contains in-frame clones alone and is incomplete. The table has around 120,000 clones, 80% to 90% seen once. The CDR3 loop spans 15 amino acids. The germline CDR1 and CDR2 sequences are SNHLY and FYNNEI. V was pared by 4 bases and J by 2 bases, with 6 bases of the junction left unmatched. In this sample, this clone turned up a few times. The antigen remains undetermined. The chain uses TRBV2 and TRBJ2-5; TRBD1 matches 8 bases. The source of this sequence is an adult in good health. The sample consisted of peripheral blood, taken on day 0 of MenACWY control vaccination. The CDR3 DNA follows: TGTGCCAGCAGTGGTCGACAGGGGCCTCAAGAGACCCAGTACTTC. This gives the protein CASSGRQGPQETQYF.